A selection of T cell receptor beta chains follows, all from one sample in a study of blood T cell repertoires in COVID-19. Using immunoSEQ multiplex PCR, the repertoire was profiled, and TCRdb retains in-frame clones only, with some absent. The sample has a few hundred thousand clones, about 89% seen once; the top ten hold 1% to 1.5%. Sequenced material: peripheral blood. Receptors originate from a man in his forties or fifties with acute or convalescent COVID-19. Both conserved end residues are part of each CDR3. A D gene is named only where the DNA matches it firmly. Rows give clone size only sometimes, using once, few, many, or a class for an expanded clone.

D gene: -
CDR3 length: 15
J gene: TRBJ1-1
V gene: TRBV19
clone size: -
CDR3 protein: CASSLSWTKNTEAFF
CDR3 DNA: TGTGCCAGTAGTTTGTCTTGGACTAAGAACACTGAAGCTTTCTTT

D gene: -
CDR3 length: 16
J gene: TRBJ2-1
V gene: TRBV14
clone size: -
CDR3 protein: CASSHRGRHRAYEQFF
CDR3 DNA: TGTGCCAGCAGCCACCGTGGTCGTCACAGAGCTTATGAGCAGTTCTTC

D gene: TRBD1
CDR3 length: 16
J gene: TRBJ2-7
V gene: TRBV9
clone size: -
CDR3 protein: CASSVIGGQGIYEQYF
CDR3 DNA: TGTGCCAGCAGCGTTATCGGTGGACAGGGGATCTACGAGCAGTACTTC

D gene: TRBD1
CDR3 length: 16
J gene: TRBJ1-1
V gene: TRBV5-1
clone size: -
CDR3 protein: CASSWGTGGMDTEAFF
CDR3 DNA: TGCGCCAGCAGCTGGGGGACAGGGGGCATGGACACTGAAGCTTTCTTT

D gene: -
CDR3 length: 14
J gene: TRBJ1-5
V gene: TRBV6-6
clone size: -
CDR3 protein: CASIPGNSNQPQHF
CDR3 DNA: TGTGCCAGCATTCCGGGAAATAGCAATCAGCCCCAGCATTTT

D gene: -
CDR3 length: 15
J gene: TRBJ1-2
V gene: TRBV7-9
clone size: -
CDR3 protein: CASSLTREALYGYTF
CDR3 DNA: TGTGCCAGCAGCCTTACCCGGGAAGCATTATATGGCTACACCTTC

D gene: TRBD2
CDR3 length: 16
J gene: TRBJ2-1
V gene: TRBV7-2
clone size: -
CDR3 protein: CASRLVGTSGDNEQFF
CDR3 DNA: TGTGCCAGCAGACTGGTGGGGACTAGCGGGGACAATGAGCAGTTCTTC

D gene: -
CDR3 length: 16
J gene: TRBJ1-2
V gene: TRBV18
clone size: -
CDR3 protein: CASSPPGSLAGYGYTF
CDR3 DNA: TGTGCCAGCTCACCACCGGGCTCTCTAGCGGGATATGGCTACACCTTC

D gene: TRBD1
CDR3 length: 15
J gene: TRBJ1-2
V gene: TRBV7-3
clone size: -
CDR3 protein: CASSSGTGGNYGYTF
CDR3 DNA: TGTGCCAGCAGCTCCGGGACAGGGGGCAACTATGGCTACACCTTC

D gene: -
CDR3 length: 13
J gene: TRBJ1-2
V gene: TRBV12-3/TRBV12-4
clone size: -
CDR3 protein: CASSLRTDYGYTF
CDR3 DNA: TGTGCCAGCAGTTTAAGGACAGACTATGGCTACACCTTC

D gene: -
CDR3 length: 17
J gene: TRBJ1-3
V gene: TRBV11-2
clone size: -
CDR3 protein: CASSSAGGEFSGNTIYF
CDR3 DNA: TGTGCCAGCAGCTCCGCGGGGGGGGAGTTCTCTGGAAACACCATATATTTT

D gene: TRBD1
CDR3 length: 14
J gene: TRBJ2-7
V gene: TRBV6-6
clone size: few
CDR3 protein: CASREFGTGGEQYF
CDR3 DNA: TGTGCCAGCAGGGAATTTGGGACAGGGGGCGAGCAGTACTTC

D gene: -
CDR3 length: 14
J gene: TRBJ1-4
V gene: TRBV11-2
clone size: -
CDR3 protein: CASSPGPTNEKLFF
CDR3 DNA: TGTGCCAGCAGCCCAGGGCCAACTAATGAAAAACTGTTTTTT

D gene: TRBD1
CDR3 length: 16
J gene: TRBJ1-5
V gene: TRBV19
clone size: -
CDR3 protein: CASSISGGLSDQPQHF
CDR3 DNA: TGTGCCAGTAGTATCTCAGGGGGCTTATCGGATCAGCCCCAGCATTTT

D gene: TRBD1
CDR3 length: 14
J gene: TRBJ1-5
V gene: TRBV6-6
clone size: once
CDR3 protein: CASSDRGATQPQHF
CDR3 DNA: TGTGCCAGCAGTGACAGGGGCGCCACTCAGCCCCAGCATTTT

D gene: -
CDR3 length: 16
J gene: TRBJ1-5
V gene: TRBV19
clone size: -
CDR3 protein: CASSWQGIRSNQPQHF
CDR3 DNA: TGTGCCAGTAGTTGGCAGGGTATTAGAAGCAATCAGCCCCAGCATTTT

D gene: -
CDR3 length: 12
J gene: TRBJ1-2
V gene: TRBV6-2/TRBV6-3
clone size: few
CDR3 protein: CASSPQGFGYTF
CDR3 DNA: TGTGCCAGCAGTCCACAGGGCTTTGGCTACACCTTC

D gene: -
CDR3 length: 15
J gene: TRBJ1-1
V gene: TRBV7-9
clone size: -
CDR3 protein: CASSLAQGRYTEAFF
CDR3 DNA: TGTGCCAGCAGCTTAGCGCAGGGCAGGTACACTGAAGCTTTCTTT

D gene: TRBD1
CDR3 length: 14
J gene: TRBJ2-1
V gene: TRBV5-4
clone size: -
CDR3 protein: CASSLEPGGNEQFF
CDR3 DNA: TGTGCCAGCAGCTTGGAGCCAGGGGGTAATGAGCAGTTCTTC

D gene: TRBD2
CDR3 length: 18
J gene: TRBJ2-2
V gene: TRBV28
clone size: -
CDR3 protein: CASSSLAGSTMNTGELFF
CDR3 DNA: TGTGCCAGCAGTTCACTAGCGGGGAGTACGATGAACACCGGGGAGCTGTTTTTT

D gene: TRBD2
CDR3 length: 16
J gene: TRBJ2-1
V gene: TRBV28
clone size: -
CDR3 protein: CATVGLAGGVYNEQFF
CDR3 DNA: TGTGCCACCGTGGGACTAGCGGGAGGGGTATACAATGAGCAGTTCTTC

D gene: TRBD1
CDR3 length: 14
J gene: TRBJ2-7
V gene: TRBV10-3
clone size: -
CDR3 protein: CATHSGTGKFEQYF
CDR3 DNA: TGTGCCACACACTCCGGGACAGGGAAATTCGAGCAGTACTTC

D gene: -
CDR3 length: 12
J gene: TRBJ2-3
V gene: TRBV5-4
clone size: -
CDR3 protein: CASSWGADTQYF
CDR3 DNA: TGTGCCAGCAGCTGGGGCGCAGATACGCAGTATTTT

D gene: -
CDR3 length: 13
J gene: TRBJ2-3
V gene: TRBV19
clone size: -
CDR3 protein: CASSLAGTDTQYF
CDR3 DNA: TGTGCCAGTAGTCTGGCGGGGACAGATACGCAGTATTTT

D gene: -
CDR3 length: 14
J gene: TRBJ1-1
V gene: TRBV6-2/TRBV6-3
clone size: -
CDR3 protein: CASSYLGAQTEAFF
CDR3 DNA: TGTGCCAGCAGTTACCTGGGGGCGCAAACTGAAGCTTTCTTT

D gene: TRBD1
CDR3 length: 16
J gene: TRBJ2-2
V gene: TRBV7-3
clone size: -
CDR3 protein: CASSLGTGLGTGELFF
CDR3 DNA: TGTGCCAGCAGCTTGGGGACAGGGTTGGGGACCGGGGAGCTGTTTTTT

D gene: -
CDR3 length: 22
J gene: TRBJ2-2
V gene: TRBV21-1
clone size: once
CDR3 protein: CASSLTGVDDTRARLNTGELFF
CDR3 DNA: TGTGCCAGCAGCCTGACAGGGGTAGATGACACGAGAGCCAGACTGAACACCGGGGAGCTGTTTTTT

D gene: -
CDR3 length: 15
J gene: TRBJ1-6
V gene: TRBV30
clone size: -
CDR3 protein: CAWSNGLSYNSPLHF
CDR3 DNA: TGTGCCTGGAGTAACGGACTCTCCTATAATTCACCCCTCCACTTT

D gene: -
CDR3 length: 15
J gene: TRBJ1-4
V gene: TRBV27
clone size: once
CDR3 protein: CASRRYRDIEEKLFF
CDR3 DNA: TGTGCCAGCAGAAGATACAGGGACATCGAAGAAAAACTGTTTTTT

D gene: TRBD2
CDR3 length: 17
J gene: TRBJ2-1
V gene: TRBV7-9
clone size: once
CDR3 protein: CASSLGWSSGLYNEQFF
CDR3 DNA: TGTGCCAGCAGCTTAGGGTGGTCTAGCGGGCTTTACAATGAGCAGTTCTTC

D gene: TRBD1
CDR3 length: 11
J gene: TRBJ1-1
V gene: TRBV29-1
clone size: once
CDR3 protein: CSVPRGPEAFF
CDR3 DNA: TGCAGCGTTCCCAGGGGGCCTGAAGCTTTCTTT

D gene: -
CDR3 length: 11
J gene: TRBJ1-1
V gene: TRBV30
clone size: -
CDR3 protein: CAWLLQGEAFF
CDR3 DNA: TGTGCCTGGCTCTTACAGGGAGAAGCTTTCTTT

D gene: TRBD2
CDR3 length: 13
J gene: TRBJ2-1
V gene: TRBV2
clone size: few
CDR3 protein: CASSGGAYNEQFF
CDR3 DNA: TGTGCCAGCAGCGGGGGGGCCTACAATGAGCAGTTCTTC

D gene: TRBD2
CDR3 length: 15
J gene: TRBJ2-7
V gene: TRBV7-8
clone size: -
CDR3 protein: CASSPRTSGAYEQYF
CDR3 DNA: TGTGCCAGCAGCCCCCGGACTAGCGGGGCCTACGAGCAGTACTTC

D gene: -
CDR3 length: 14
J gene: TRBJ2-7
V gene: TRBV6-5
clone size: -
CDR3 protein: CASSYSGTSYEQYF
CDR3 DNA: TGTGCCAGCAGTTACTCCGGGACTTCCTACGAGCAGTACTTC

D gene: -
CDR3 length: 15
J gene: TRBJ2-2
V gene: TRBV7-9
clone size: -
CDR3 protein: CASSLSGAGTGELFF
CDR3 DNA: TGTGCCAGCAGCTTATCAGGGGCGGGCACCGGGGAGCTGTTTTTT

D gene: -
CDR3 length: 15
J gene: TRBJ1-3
V gene: TRBV30
clone size: -
CDR3 protein: CAWTGDVFPGNTIYF
CDR3 DNA: TGTGCCTGGACAGGGGATGTCTTCCCGGGAAACACCATATATTTT

D gene: -
CDR3 length: 16
J gene: TRBJ1-5
V gene: TRBV19
clone size: -
CDR3 protein: CASSIPLTGPNQPQHF
CDR3 DNA: TGTGCCAGTAGTATCCCCTTGACAGGACCCAATCAGCCCCAGCATTTT

D gene: TRBD1
CDR3 length: 15
J gene: TRBJ1-1
V gene: TRBV30
clone size: -
CDR3 protein: CAWSEGQAWTSEAFF
CDR3 DNA: TGTGCCTGGAGCGAAGGACAGGCCTGGACGTCTGAAGCTTTCTTT

D gene: TRBD2
CDR3 length: 15
J gene: TRBJ2-7
V gene: TRBV4-3
clone size: -
CDR3 protein: CASSQDYSGGYEQYF
CDR3 DNA: TGCGCCAGCAGCCAAGATTACAGCGGGGGGTACGAGCAGTACTTC

D gene: -
CDR3 length: 13
J gene: TRBJ1-5
V gene: TRBV19
clone size: -
CDR3 protein: CASSLQGGQPQHF
CDR3 DNA: TGTGCCAGTAGTTTACAGGGTGGGCAGCCCCAGCATTTT

D gene: -
CDR3 length: 16
J gene: TRBJ2-1
V gene: TRBV5-6
clone size: -
CDR3 protein: CASSSMGQGSYNEQFF
CDR3 DNA: TGTGCCAGCAGTTCAATGGGGCAGGGGTCCTACAATGAGCAGTTCTTC

D gene: -
CDR3 length: 15
J gene: TRBJ1-2
V gene: TRBV19
clone size: few
CDR3 protein: CASSKDTQNHYGYTF
CDR3 DNA: TGTGCCAGTAGTAAGGACACACAGAATCACTATGGCTACACCTTC

D gene: -
CDR3 length: 11
J gene: TRBJ1-1
V gene: TRBV30
clone size: -
CDR3 protein: CAWSVSTEAFF
CDR3 DNA: TGTGCCTGGAGTGTATCAACTGAAGCTTTCTTT

D gene: -
CDR3 length: 13
J gene: TRBJ1-6
V gene: TRBV27
clone size: -
CDR3 protein: CATSLTGGSPLHF
CDR3 DNA: TGTGCCACCTCGTTGACAGGCGGCTCACCCCTCCACTTT

D gene: -
CDR3 length: 13
J gene: TRBJ1-1
V gene: TRBV7-2
clone size: -
CDR3 protein: CASSSSVNTEAFF
CDR3 DNA: TGTGCCAGCAGCTCCTCAGTGAACACTGAAGCTTTCTTT

D gene: TRBD1
CDR3 length: 13
J gene: TRBJ1-5
V gene: TRBV6-5
clone size: -
CDR3 protein: CASSYGQGQPQHF
CDR3 DNA: TGTGCCAGCAGCTACGGACAGGGCCAGCCCCAGCATTTT